The rows below give T cell receptor beta chains drawn from one sample of a study of blood T cell repertoires in COVID-19. Sequencing was performed with immunoSEQ multiplex PCR; in TCRdb, only in-frame clones are kept and a portion is missing. Of roughly 150,000 clones detected, about 87% appear once; the ten largest clones hold 2.5%. The sample comprised peripheral blood. These receptors came from a woman over 75 with COVID-19, enrolled during active disease. Both conserved end residues are part of each CDR3. Fields, in order: J gene, D gene, V gene, clone size, CDR3 protein, CDR3 DNA. A D gene is named only where the DNA matches it firmly. Where a row states a size, it is once, few, many or the class of an expanded clone; other rows omit it.

>TRBJ2-5|TRBD2|TRBV5-1|NA
CASSEGLAQETQYF
TGCGCCAGCAGCGAGGGACTAGCGCAAGAGACCCAGTACTTC
>TRBJ2-1|TRBD2|TRBV4-1|NA
CASSQDPPGGPYNEQFF
TGCGCCAGCAGCCAAGATCCCCCGGGAGGTCCCTACAATGAGCAGTTCTTC
>TRBJ2-5|NA|TRBV5-6|NA
CASSLTSGETQYF
TGTGCCAGCAGCTTGACGTCCGGGGAGACCCAGTACTTC
>TRBJ1-2|NA|TRBV5-1|NA
CASSLEGVGLHGYTF
TGCGCCAGCAGCTTGGAGGGAGTCGGGCTTCATGGCTACACCTTC
>TRBJ2-7|NA|TRBV6-5|NA
CATRGVGSSYEQYF
TGTGCCACCCGGGGAGTTGGCAGCTCCTACGAGCAGTACTTC
>TRBJ2-7|NA|TRBV4-1|NA
CASSLVPSGGSYEQYF
TGCGCCAGCAGCCTAGTCCCCTCCGGAGGATCCTACGAGCAGTACTTC
>TRBJ1-2|NA|TRBV12-3/TRBV12-4|NA
CASSLRGRGYTF
TGTGCCAGCAGTTTAAGGGGAAGGGGCTACACCTTC
>TRBJ1-2|NA|TRBV9|NA
CASSAEVTANYGYTF
TGTGCCAGCAGCGCCGAGGTGACAGCTAACTATGGCTACACCTTC
>TRBJ1-2|TRBD1|TRBV4-3|once
CASSQEHTGAVRYTF
TGCGCCAGCAGCCAAGAGCATACAGGGGCGGTTCGCTACACCTTC
>TRBJ2-1|TRBD2|TRBV19|NA
CASRYGGSSYEQFF
TGTGCCAGTAGGTACGGCGGGAGTAGCTATGAGCAGTTCTTC
>TRBJ1-1|NA|TRBV3-1/TRBV3-2|once
CASSQGSRVRGNTEAFF
TGTGCCAGCAGCCAAGGTTCCCGTGTCAGGGGGAACACTGAAGCTTTCTTT
>TRBJ2-7|TRBD1|TRBV4-3|NA
CASSQDLRGPFFEQYF
TGCGCCAGCAGCCAAGATCTTAGGGGGCCTTTCTTTGAGCAGTACTTC
>TRBJ1-2|NA|TRBV5-1|NA
CASSFISASGRGYTF
TGCGCCAGCAGCTTCATTTCCGCCTCAGGCCGCGGCTACACCTTC
>TRBJ1-1|NA|TRBV28|NA
CASISSGVVTEAFF
TGTGCCAGCATAAGCTCGGGGGTAGTAACTGAAGCTTTCTTT
>TRBJ1-2|NA|TRBV12-5|NA
CASGLSGYYGYTF
TGTGCTAGTGGTTTGTCAGGGTACTATGGCTACACCTTC
>TRBJ1-5|TRBD1|TRBV10-1|once
CASSGDRDRLSPDSNQPQHF
TGCGCCAGCAGTGGCGACCGGGACAGACTATCTCCCGATAGCAATCAGCCCCAGCATTTT
>TRBJ2-7|NA|TRBV24-1|NA
CATSDPGLGDEQYF
TGTGCCACCAGTGACCCGGGACTTGGGGACGAGCAGTACTTC
>TRBJ2-5|NA|TRBV5-4|NA
CASSLVGRDQETQYF
TGTGCCAGCAGCTTGGTTGGGCGGGACCAAGAGACCCAGTACTTC
>TRBJ2-7|TRBD2|TRBV28|NA
CAGGGQGYEQYF
TGTGCCGGGGGAGGGCAGGGCTACGAGCAGTACTTC
>TRBJ1-4|NA|TRBV6-5|NA
CASRGTTNEKLFF
TGTGCCAGTAGAGGGACAACTAATGAAAAACTGTTTTTT
>TRBJ2-3|NA|TRBV19|few
CASSINISPDTQYF
TGTGCCAGTAGTATTAACATCTCCCCAGATACGCAGTATTTT
>TRBJ2-6|NA|TRBV5-1|once
CASSPTRGRTSGANVLTF
TGCGCCAGCAGCCCGACTCGGGGGAGAACCTCTGGGGCCAACGTCCTGACTTTC
>TRBJ2-5|NA|TRBV7-6|NA
CASSPSRVAQETQYF
TGTGCCAGCAGCCCGAGTCGGGTCGCCCAAGAGACCCAGTACTTC
>TRBJ2-3|NA|TRBV18|NA
CASSPNRGLRDTQYF
TGTGCCAGCTCACCAAACCGGGGGTTACGAGATACGCAGTATTTT
>TRBJ2-5|TRBD2|TRBV7-9|NA
CASSQSGGSLETQYF
TGTGCCAGCAGCCAAAGCGGCGGGAGCCTAGAGACCCAGTACTTC
>TRBJ2-3|NA|TRBV6-1|NA
CASSETNVADTQYF
TGTGCCAGCAGTGAAACTAACGTAGCAGATACGCAGTATTTT
>TRBJ2-1|TRBD1|TRBV7-9|NA
CASSFGDRGLLKSNEQFF
TGTGCCAGCAGCTTCGGGGACAGGGGGCTATTGAAGAGTAATGAGCAGTTCTTC
>TRBJ2-1|NA|TRBV5-5|NA
CASSLLASTGEQFF
TGTGCCAGCAGCTTGCTAGCATCAACGGGTGAGCAGTTCTTC
>TRBJ2-7|NA|TRBV5-1|NA
CASSLVTFNAEQYF
TGCGCCAGCAGCTTGGTGACTTTCAATGCGGAGCAGTACTTC
>TRBJ2-1|NA|TRBV10-2|NA
CASSVSNEQFF
TGCGCCAGCAGTGTCTCTAATGAGCAGTTCTTC
>TRBJ2-1|TRBD2|TRBV7-2|NA
CASSHSGISYNEQFF
TGTGCCAGCAGCCATAGCGGGATCTCCTACAATGAGCAGTTCTTC
>TRBJ1-2|NA|TRBV11-2|NA
CASSPLSANYGYTF
TGTGCCAGCAGCCCCCTGTCTGCTAACTATGGCTACACCTTC
>TRBJ1-1|NA|TRBV3-1/TRBV3-2|NA
CASSPILGAGAEAFF
TGTGCCAGCAGCCCGATCCTAGGGGCGGGGGCTGAAGCTTTCTTT
>TRBJ2-3|NA|TRBV15|NA
CATSRGEASDTQYF
TGTGCCACCAGCAGAGGAGAAGCGTCCGATACGCAGTATTTT
>TRBJ2-1|NA|TRBV4-2|NA
CASSPELATYNEQFF
TGTGCCAGCAGCCCAGAGCTAGCAACCTACAATGAGCAGTTCTTC
>TRBJ1-2|NA|TRBV20-1|NA
CSAGLRGYTF
TGCAGTGCTGGGTTGAGGGGCTACACCTTC
>TRBJ1-3|NA|TRBV28|NA
CASSLLDIRNTIYF
TGTGCCAGCAGTTTATTGGACATTAGGAACACCATATATTTT
>TRBJ1-4|TRBD1|TRBV18|NA
CASSTGTGVEKLFF
TGTGCCAGCTCAACCGGGACAGGAGTGGAAAAACTGTTTTTT
>TRBJ2-2|NA|TRBV6-5|NA
CASRAGGANTGELFF
TGTGCCAGCAGGGCGGGCGGGGCCAACACCGGGGAGCTGTTTTTT
>TRBJ2-2|TRBD2|TRBV6-6|NA
CAGRLAGGANTGELFF
TGTGCCGGCCGTTTAGCGGGAGGGGCGAACACCGGGGAGCTGTTTTTT
>TRBJ2-5|NA|TRBV2|NA
CASRIMETQYF
TGTGCCAGCAGAATCATGGAGACCCAGTACTTC
>TRBJ1-3|NA|TRBV18|NA
CASSLDRLGNTIYF
TGTGCCAGCTCACTCGATAGACTTGGAAACACCATATATTTT
>TRBJ2-5|NA|TRBV4-3|NA
CASSQYFQDQETQYF
TGCGCCAGCAGCCAATACTTCCAGGACCAAGAGACCCAGTACTTC
>TRBJ2-7|NA|TRBV12-3/TRBV12-4|NA
CASSSVAYEQYF
TGTGCCAGCAGTTCCGTAGCCTACGAGCAGTACTTC
>TRBJ2-3|TRBD1|TRBV7-9|once
CASSSTGGITDTQYF
TGTGCCAGCAGCTCGACAGGGGGTATCACAGATACGCAGTATTTT